This entry lists 26 T cell receptor beta chains sequenced from one sample in a study of blood T cell repertoires in COVID-19 (dated by TCRdb to the early 2020s). Preparation of the library involved the immunoSEQ multiplex PCR assay. Entries here come from immuneACCESS through TCRdb and include only in-frame sequences with V and J called. Some clones fail to appear in such tables; in the studies checked, an unresolved V gene covers under half of the shortfall, and the cause of the remainder is unknown. The sample table lists around 97,000 clones, 70% to 90% of them with a count of one. The top ten constitute about 3.5% of the sample. Sample: peripheral blood. These receptors originate from a human donor in a cohort sampled during active COVID-19.

This clone was counted between two and nine times. The CDR3 DNA follows: TGTGCCAGCAGTTTAACGCGGTGGCCCGGCTACACCTTC. As protein: CASSLTRWPGYTF. The chain links TRBV28 to TRBJ1-2; D uncertain. The CDR3 has 13 amino acids. With 2 bases removed from V and 8 bases from J, the gap between germline ends came to 12 bases. Germline V gene data show CDR1 as MDHEN and CDR2 as SYDVKM.

The V and J genes are TRBV11-2 and TRBJ2-2; TRBD2 might be the D (5 bases). The CDR3 length is 15 residues. V lost 6 bases to trimming and J lost 0 bases, with 11 bases between them. Germline V lookup: CDR1 SGHAT, CDR2 FQNNGV. CDR3 protein: CASRRAGANTGELFF. The CDR3 DNA follows: TGTGCCAGCAGGAGGGCTGGCGCGAACACCGGGGAGCTGTTTTTT.

The V call is TRBV7-2, the J call TRBJ1-2; weak D call: TRBD1 (6 bases). CDR3 length: 14 amino acids. Germline CDR1 is SGHTA and CDR2 is FQGNSA. The ends were cut back, 1 base at V and 4 bases at J, with 10 bases in the middle. CDR3 nucleotide sequence: TGTGCCAGCAGCTTAGATAACAGGGTCTATGGCTACACCTTC. Translation gives CASSLDNRVYGYTF.

The chain links TRBV18 to TRBJ2-7, with a tentative D call TRBD2 (5 bases). The CDR3 runs to 16 residues. With 3 bases removed from V and 5 bases from J, the gap between germline ends came to 20 bases. CDR1 and CDR2 from the germline V gene are KGHSH and LQKENI. The DNA for the CDR3 is TGTGCCAGCTCACCCGGCGCTAGCTTCACACGAAACGAGCAGTACTTC. Translating gives CASSPGASFTRNEQYF.

J is TRBJ1-1 and V is TRBV4-2; no firm D call. The CDR3 has 15 amino acids. Trimming took 4 bases from V and 0 from J, leaving 12 bases between them. Germline CDR1 LGHNA, CDR2 YNFKEQ. The chain's CDR3 is CASSRPAGMNTEAFF. DNA of the CDR3: TGTGCCAGCAGCCGGCCGGCAGGCATGAACACTGAAGCTTTCTTT.

This chain links TRBV7-3 with TRBJ1-2; 8 bases align to TRBD1. The CDR3 is 13 amino acids. V gave up 2 bases and J gave up 7 bases; unmatched junction bases: 3. Germline lookup yields CDR1 SGHTA and CDR2 FQGTGA. CDR3 region: CASSLAGGGGYTF. As DNA, the CDR3 is TGTGCCAGCAGCTTAGCAGGGGGCGGTGGCTACACCTTC.

The V gene is TRBV28, the J gene TRBJ1-5; D gene uncertain. V lost 2 bases and J 9 bases, leaving 11 bases between the germline ends. CDR3 length: 13 amino acids. From germline, CDR1 is MDHEN and CDR2 SYDVKM. CDR3 amino acids: CASSLGGRGPQHF. CDR3 in DNA: TGTGCCAGCAGTTTAGGAGGGCGGGGGCCCCAGCATTTT.

The gene calls are TRBV3-1 (or the pseudogene TRBV3-2) and TRBJ2-3, with D uncertain. Trimming cost V 2 bases and J 7 bases, with 19 bases left between them. The germline V gene encodes CDR1 LGHDT and CDR2 YNNKEL (reference sequence). The CDR3 length is 16 residues. The CDR3 bases are TGTGCCAGCAGCCAATACGAGCGACGCCCGAGAAATACGCAGTATTTT. Its protein product is CASSQYERRPRNTQYF.

The gene calls are TRBV11-3 and TRBJ2-2; 9 nucleotides match TRBD2. The CDR3 is 17 residues long. Germline trimming cut 4 bases from V and 1 base from J; bases unmatched to any gene: 7. The V gene's germline CDR1 is SGHNT and CDR2 YENEEA. Here the CDR3 DNA reads TGTGCCAGCAGCTCCACTCCTAGCGGGGAGAACACCGGGGAGCTGTTTTTT. Translated: CASSSTPSGENTGELFF.

This chain links TRBV6-1 with TRBJ1-5; TRBD1 matches 9 bases. The V gene's germline CDR1 is MNHNS and CDR2 SASEGT. CDR3 length: 15 residues. The V segment lost 3 bases and the J segment 7 bases; nucleotides outside the gene matches: 7. The CDR3 loop reads CASSEGQGAGQPQHF. The CDR3 DNA follows: TGTGCCAGCAGTGAGGGACAGGGCGCAGGACAGCCCCAGCATTTT.

The chain combines TRBV5-8 with TRBJ2-1; D possibly corresponds to TRBD2 (5 bases). The V end was cut by 2 bases, the J end by 14 bases, with 14 bases between. Germline V gene lookup returns CDR1 SGHTS and CDR2 YDEGEE. This CDR3 region has 12 residues. CDR3 residues: CASSFPGIREFF. CDR3 nucleotide sequence: TGTGCCAGCAGCTTTCCGGGAATCCGTGAGTTCTTC.

The chain recombines TRBV5-1 with TRBJ2-1; 8 bases are a match to TRBD2. Germline assignment: CDR1 SGHRS and CDR2 YFSETQ. The CDR3 sequence is 16 residues long. V was pared by 5 bases and J by 4 bases, with 11 bases of the junction left unmatched. CDR3 amino acids: CASRGYVQREYNEQFF. For the CDR3, the DNA is TGCGCCAGCAGGGGCTATGTCCAGCGGGAGTACAATGAGCAGTTCTTC.

The gene calls are TRBV30 and TRBJ1-2, with 8 bases matching TRBD1. This CDR3 comprises 15 residues. Germline CDR1 is GTSNPN and CDR2 is SVGIG (reference sequence). After removal of 3 bases from V and 4 bases from J, the junction contained 10 bases not matched to a gene. The CDR3 sequence is CAWSGGTGQPYGYTF. In DNA, the CDR3 is TGTGCCTGGAGCGGGGGGACAGGACAACCCTATGGCTACACCTTC. Supplemented by reference TRBV30 and TRBJ1-2, the full variable domain reads SQTIHQWPATLVQPVGSPLSLECTVEGTSNPNLYWYRQAAGRGLQLLFYSVGIGQISSEVPQNLSASRPQDRQFILSSKKLLLSDSGFYLCAWSGGTGQPYGYTFGSGTRLTVV.

This chain links TRBV16 with TRBJ1-4, with a possible D match to TRBD1 (6 bases). Germline lookup yields CDR1 KGHSY and CDR2 FQNENV. The CDR3 covers 15 residues. V was clipped by 0 bases and J by 8 bases, with 13 bases between them. The CDR3 reads CASSQSGRGREKLFF. The CDR3 nucleotides are TGTGCCAGCAGCCAATCAGGCAGGGGAAGAGAAAAACTGTTTTTT.

The chain uses TRBV9 and TRBJ1-2; a possible D gene is TRBD1 (5 bases). The CDR3 consists of 13 residues. V dropped 4 bases and J dropped 8 bases, with 15 bases sitting between them. The germline V gene has CDR1 SGDLS and CDR2 YYNGEE. CDR3 residues: CASSSRANGGYTF. For the CDR3, the DNA is TGTGCCAGCAGCTCCAGGGCCAACGGGGGCTACACCTTC.

This chain connects TRBV2 to TRBJ2-5; D is perhaps TRBD1 (6 bases). The V gene lost 1 base and the J gene lost 5 bases, with 14 bases spanning the gap. Germline values: CDR1 SNHLY, CDR2 FYNNEI. The CDR3 covers 15 residues. CDR3 protein: CASSEDHRVSETQYF. The CDR3, as DNA: TGTGCCAGCAGTGAAGATCACAGGGTCTCGGAGACCCAGTACTTC.

The chain combines TRBV19 with TRBJ2-5; 15 positions agree with TRBD2. Per germline, CDR1 LNHDA and CDR2 SQIVND (reference sequence). J was trimmed by 4 bases and V by 1 base; bases with no gene match: 7. This CDR3 spans 18 amino acids. This chain's CDR3 is CASSIVGLAGGQGETQYF. The CDR3 DNA sequence: TGTGCCAGTAGTATAGTGGGACTAGCGGGGGGCCAGGGAGAGACCCAGTACTTC.

This chain joins TRBV7-9 and TRBJ2-3; possible D gene TRBD2, 5 bases. Between the trimmed V and J ends, which lost 4 bases and 5 bases, there was a span of 13 bases. The CDR3 runs 14 residues. Germline V gene lookup returns CDR1 SEHNR and CDR2 FQNEAQ (reference sequence). CDR3 amino acids: CASSSPGLLDTQYF. Here the CDR3 DNA reads TGTGCCAGCAGCTCCCCTGGACTCTTAGATACGCAGTATTTT. The complete variable domain, with remaining parts taken from reference TRBV7-9 and TRBJ2-3, reads DTGVSQNPRHKITKRGQNVTFRCDPISEHNRLYWYRQTLGQGPEFLTYFQNEAQLEKSRLLSDRFSAERPKGSFSTLEIQRTEQGDSAMYLCASSSPGLLDTQYFGPGTRLTVL.

This sequence joins TRBV9 and TRBJ1-2; 10 bases match TRBD1. CDR1 and CDR2 from the germline V gene are SGDLS and YYNGEE. After removal of 2 bases from V and 7 bases from J, the junction contained 5 bases not matched to a gene. The CDR3 length is 14 residues. This CDR3 is CASSVQTGGGGYTF. CDR3 coding DNA: TGTGCCAGCAGCGTTCAGACAGGGGGCGGTGGCTACACCTTC.

The gene calls are TRBV6-5 and TRBJ2-3; 9 nucleotides agree with TRBD2. The CDR3 totals 14 residues. Per the germline V gene, CDR1 is MNHEY and CDR2 is SVGAGI. The CDR3 DNA sequence: TGTGGCGGGAGGGGGGCGGGACCCACAGATACGCAGTATTTT. Translation gives CGGRGAGPTDTQYF.

The CDR3 coding sequence is TGCGCCAGCAGCTTGGATTGGGGCTCCAAAAACATTCAGTACTTC. Translated, it gives CASSLDWGSKNIQYF. V gene TRBV5-1 combines with J gene TRBJ2-4; TRBD1 is a possible D gene (5 bases). The CDR3 is 15 residues long. From germline, CDR1 is SGHRS and CDR2 YFSETQ. Trimming stripped 0 bases from V and 2 bases from J, with 9 bases between.

The CDR3 bases are TGTGCCAGCAGCAGAGGGACTAGCGCCTCGGGCGGGGAGCTGTTTTTT. Translation gives CASSRGTSASGGELFF. The chain combines TRBV7-9 with TRBJ2-2; 10 bases agree with TRBD2. This CDR3 is 16 amino acids long. V gave up 5 bases and J gave up 7 bases; unmatched junction bases: 10. The germline V gene has CDR1 SEHNR and CDR2 FQNEAQ (reference sequence).

The gene calls are TRBV7-9 and TRBJ2-5; the match to TRBD2 covers 11 bases. This CDR3 has 16 amino acids. Trimming cost V 2 bases and J 4 bases; bases outside gene matches: 6. The germline V gene encodes CDR1 SEHNR and CDR2 FQNEAQ (reference sequence). The CDR3 loop is CASSLTLGLAGETQYF. CDR3 in DNA: TGTGCCAGCAGCTTAACTCTCGGACTAGCGGGAGAGACCCAGTACTTC.

This clone occurred a few times. Other DNA sequences from this sample encode an identical CDR3 as well. The V gene is TRBV7-2, the J gene TRBJ1-5, with D perhaps TRBD1 (6 bases). Germline V gives CDR1 SGHTA, CDR2 FQGNSA. The CDR3 extends over 13 amino acids. Trimming stripped 2 bases from V and 6 bases from J, with 8 bases between. DNA of the CDR3: TGTGCCAGCAGCTTAAGGGGGGGTCAGCCCCAGCATTTT. The encoded protein is CASSLRGGQPQHF.

This rearrangement joins TRBV7-9 to TRBJ1-2; D gene uncertain. Deletions cut 1 base from V and 5 bases from J, with 8 bases between. Germline V gene data show CDR1 as SEHNR and CDR2 as FQNEAQ (reference sequence). This CDR3 spans 13 amino acids. This CDR3 reads CASSLDVRYGYTF. In DNA form, the CDR3 reads TGTGCCAGCAGCTTAGACGTCCGGTATGGCTACACCTTC.

The DNA of the CDR3 is TGTGCCAGCAGCTTCTCGGACTCGGGGGGACCTAATTCACCCCTCCACTTT. Amino acids: CASSFSDSGGPNSPLHF. The rearrangement links TRBV2 to TRBJ1-6, with a weak D call TRBD1 (5 bases). CDR3 size: 17 residues. V lost 6 bases and J lost 6, with 21 bases in between. Germline values: CDR1 SNHLY, CDR2 FYNNEI.